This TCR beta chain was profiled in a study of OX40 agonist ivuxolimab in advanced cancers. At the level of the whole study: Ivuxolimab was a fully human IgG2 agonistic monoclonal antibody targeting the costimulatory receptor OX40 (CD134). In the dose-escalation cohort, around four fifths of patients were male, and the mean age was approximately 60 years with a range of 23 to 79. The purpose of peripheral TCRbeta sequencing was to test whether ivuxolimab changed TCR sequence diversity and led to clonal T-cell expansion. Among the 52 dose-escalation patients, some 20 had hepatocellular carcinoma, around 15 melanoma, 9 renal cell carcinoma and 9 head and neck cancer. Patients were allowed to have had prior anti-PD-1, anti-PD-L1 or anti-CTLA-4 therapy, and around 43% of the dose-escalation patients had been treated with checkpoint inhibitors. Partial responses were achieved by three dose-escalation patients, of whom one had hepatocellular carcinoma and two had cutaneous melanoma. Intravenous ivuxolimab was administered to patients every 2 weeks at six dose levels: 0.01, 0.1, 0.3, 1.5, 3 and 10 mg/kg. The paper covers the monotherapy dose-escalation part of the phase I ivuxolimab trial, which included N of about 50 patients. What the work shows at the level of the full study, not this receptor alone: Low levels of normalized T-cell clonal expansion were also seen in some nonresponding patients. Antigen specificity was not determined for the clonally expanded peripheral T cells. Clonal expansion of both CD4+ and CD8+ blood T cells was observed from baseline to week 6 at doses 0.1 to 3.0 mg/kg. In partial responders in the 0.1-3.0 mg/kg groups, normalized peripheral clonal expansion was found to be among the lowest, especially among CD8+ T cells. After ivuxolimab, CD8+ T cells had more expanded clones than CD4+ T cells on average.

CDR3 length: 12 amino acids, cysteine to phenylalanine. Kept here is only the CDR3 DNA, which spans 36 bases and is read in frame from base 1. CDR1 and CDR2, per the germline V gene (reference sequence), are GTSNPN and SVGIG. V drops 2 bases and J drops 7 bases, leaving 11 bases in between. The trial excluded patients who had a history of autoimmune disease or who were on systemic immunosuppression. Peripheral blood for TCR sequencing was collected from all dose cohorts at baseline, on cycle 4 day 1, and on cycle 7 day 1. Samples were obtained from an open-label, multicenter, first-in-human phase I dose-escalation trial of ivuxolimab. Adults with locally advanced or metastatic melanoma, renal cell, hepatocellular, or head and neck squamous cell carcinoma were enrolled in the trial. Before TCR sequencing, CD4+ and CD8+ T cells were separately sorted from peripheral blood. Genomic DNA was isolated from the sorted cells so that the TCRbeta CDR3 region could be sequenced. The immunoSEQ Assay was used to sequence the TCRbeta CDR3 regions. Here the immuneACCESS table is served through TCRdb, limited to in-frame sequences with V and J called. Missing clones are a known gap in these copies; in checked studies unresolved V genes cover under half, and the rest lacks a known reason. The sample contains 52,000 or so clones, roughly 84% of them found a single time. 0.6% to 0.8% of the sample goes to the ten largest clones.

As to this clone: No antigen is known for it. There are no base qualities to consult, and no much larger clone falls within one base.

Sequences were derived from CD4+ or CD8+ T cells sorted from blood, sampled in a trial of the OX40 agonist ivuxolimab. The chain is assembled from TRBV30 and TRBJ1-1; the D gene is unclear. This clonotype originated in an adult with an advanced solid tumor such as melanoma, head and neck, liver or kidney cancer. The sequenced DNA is TGTGCCTGGAGTAGGACCGCCGTTGAAGCTTTCTTT. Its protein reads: CAWSRTAVEAFF. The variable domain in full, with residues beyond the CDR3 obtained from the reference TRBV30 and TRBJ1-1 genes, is SQTIHQWPATLVQPVGSPLSLECTVEGTSNPNLYWYRQAAGRGLQLLFYSVGIGQISSEVPQNLSASRPQDRQFILSSKKLLLSDSGFYLCAWSRTAVEAFFGQGTRLTVV.